These 29 T cell receptor beta chains were all obtained from the same sample, sequenced in a study of T cell responses to AZD1222 COVID-19 vaccine. Libraries were prepared by immunoSEQ multiplex PCR; TCRdb keeps only in-frame clonotypes and omits some of them. The sample has over 100,000 clones, 88% seen once. Here the sequenced sample was peripheral blood, taken on day 0 of AZD1222 vaccination. The receptor set was obtained from an adult in good health.

The sample holds one count of this clone. The chain joins TRBV23-1 to TRBJ2-3; 10 bases line up with TRBD2. TRBV23-1 qualifies as an ORF whose function is uncertain. V shed 0 bases, J shed 2 bases, and the junction held 8 bases outside the gene matches. The CDR3 is 18 amino acids. The CDR3 nucleotides are TGCGCCAGCAGTCAATCATCGGGACTAGCGCTAAACACAGATACGCAGTATTTT. Protein: CASSQSSGLALNTDTQYF.

Of note for this clone: One junction end does not reproduce the germline sequence, and a read error may be involved. The rearrangement uses TRBV25-1 and TRBJ1-3; D not certain. The CDR3 contains 13 residues. Per germline, CDR1 MGHDK and CDR2 SYGVNS. The CDR3 protein is CASRDGYGDTIYF. Written as DNA, the CDR3 is TGTGCCAGCAGAGACGGCTATGGAGACACCATATATTTT. Full variable domain (missing parts from reference TRBV25-1 and TRBJ1-3): EADIYQTPRYLVIGTGKKITLECSQTMGHDKMYWYQQDPGMELHLIHYSYGVNSTEKGDLSSESTVSRIRTEHFPLTLESARPSHTSQYLCASRDGYGDTIYFGEGSWLTVV.

The chain is built from TRBV7-2 and TRBJ2-7; 11 bases align to TRBD2. Germline V gene data show CDR1 as SGHTA and CDR2 as FQGNSA. V lost 7 bases and J lost 7; bases outside the gene matches: 9. The CDR3 totals 14 residues. Here the CDR3 DNA reads TGTGCCAGCACCGCGACTAGCGGGGCTGGGGAGCAGTACTTC. Its translation: CASTATSGAGEQYF. The whole variable domain, remainder taken from reference TRBV7-2 and TRBJ2-7, is GAGVSQSPSNKVTEKGKDVELRCDPISGHTALYWYRQSLGQGLEFLIYFQGNSAPDKSGLPSDRFSAERTGGSVSTLTIQRTQQEDSAVYLCASTATSGAGEQYFGPGTRLTVT.

A remark on this clone: In the same sample, other DNA sequences code for this CDR3. The chain joins TRBV9 to TRBJ2-7, with D possibly being TRBD1 (6 bases). Trimming shortened V by 3 bases and J by 3 bases, and 7 bases separated the two germline ends. The CDR3 sequence is 12 residues long. The V gene's germline CDR1 is SGDLS and CDR2 YYNGEE. CDR3 sequence reads: CASSADSYEQYF. The DNA for the CDR3 is TGTGCCAGCAGCGCGGACAGCTACGAGCAGTACTTC.

This sequence joins TRBV4-2 and TRBJ1-2; 10 bases match TRBD1. With V trimmed by 1 base and J by 1 base, 9 bases remained unmatched. Per the germline V gene, CDR1 is LGHNA and CDR2 is YNFKEQ. The CDR3 totals 18 residues. CDR3 residues: CASSQGVRTGGFNYGYTF. CDR3 sequence (DNA): TGTGCCAGCAGCCAAGGTGTGCGGACAGGGGGTTTTAACTATGGCTACACCTTC.

The table lists this clone with a few counts. This sequence joins TRBV3-1 (or the pseudogene TRBV3-2) and TRBJ1-3, with 8 bases aligning to TRBD1. V lost 0 bases and J lost 4; bases outside the gene matches: 8. Germline lookup yields CDR1 LGHDT and CDR2 YNNKEL (reference sequence). This CDR3 is 17 amino acids long. CDR3 protein: CASSQDPDRVVGNTIYF. For the CDR3, the DNA is TGTGCCAGCAGCCAAGACCCGGACAGGGTTGTAGGAAACACCATATATTTT.

The chain joins TRBV19 to TRBJ1-4, with no clear D. CDR1 is LNHDA, CDR2 SQIVND, per germline (reference sequence). The CDR3 length is 13 residues. V lost 5 bases and J 8 bases, leaving 12 bases between the germline ends. The CDR3 protein is CASSGGRYEKLFF. In DNA form, the CDR3 reads TGTGCCAGTAGTGGCGGGCGGTACGAAAAACTGTTTTTT.

The gene calls are TRBV5-4 and TRBJ1-2, with D possibly TRBD1 on 5 matching bases. CDR1 is SGHNT and CDR2 is YYREEE in the germline V gene (reference sequence). CDR3 length equals 14 residues. The V gene lost 0 bases and the J gene lost 8 bases, with 14 bases spanning the gap. The CDR3 DNA reads TGTGCCAGCAGCTTGGGACCCTCCGGGGGAGGCTACACCTTC. Its protein product is CASSLGPSGGGYTF. The variable domain in full, completed from reference TRBV5-4 and TRBJ1-2, reads ETGVTQSPTHLIKTRGQQVTLRCSSQSGHNTVSWYQQALGQGPQFIFQYYREEENGRGNFPPRFSGLQFPNYSSELNVNALELDDSALYLCASSLGPSGGGYTFGSGTRLTVV.

The V and J genes are TRBV10-3 and TRBJ2-7, with TRBD2 identical over 8 bases. J was trimmed by 2 bases and V by 0 bases; bases with no gene match: 0. CDR1 is ENHRY, CDR2 SYGVKD, per germline. The CDR3 is 14 amino acids. CDR3 protein: CAISESGLAYEQYF. CDR3 nucleotides: TGTGCCATCAGTGAGTCGGGACTAGCCTACGAGCAGTACTTC.

This chain joins TRBV11-2 and TRBJ2-7; 7 bases agree with TRBD2. The germline CDR1 and CDR2 sequences are SGHAT and FQNNGV. J gave up 1 base and V 3 bases, and 3 bases lay outside the gene matches. This CDR3 is 14 amino acids long. CDR3 sequence: CASSFERGSYEQYF. The CDR3 nucleotides read TGTGCCAGCAGCTTTGAGCGGGGATCCTACGAGCAGTACTTC.

The chain combines TRBV28 with TRBJ2-3; 12 bases fit TRBD2. The CDR3 sequence is 17 residues long. Per germline, CDR1 MDHEN and CDR2 SYDVKM. V lost 4 bases to trimming and J lost 4 bases; unmatched junction nucleotides: 9. CDR3 DNA: TGTGCCAGCAGTTCCCCAGGACTAGCGGGATATCCAGATACGCAGTATTTT. Its translation: CASSSPGLAGYPDTQYF.

The V call is TRBV28, the J call TRBJ1-2; D gene uncertain. The germline V and J ends were trimmed by 4 bases and 7 bases, with 4 bases remaining between them. The CDR3 runs to 10 residues. Per germline, CDR1 MDHEN and CDR2 SYDVKM. The chain's CDR3 is CASSSLGYTF. The CDR3 DNA is TGTGCCAGCAGTTCCCTTGGCTACACCTTC.

V and J are TRBV10-3 and TRBJ1-1; maybe TRBD1 (6 bases). Trimming removed 2 bases at V and 8 bases at J, with 9 bases between. The CDR3 is made up of 12 amino acids. Per germline, CDR1 ENHRY and CDR2 SYGVKD. CDR3 nucleotide sequence: TGTGCCATCAGTGAGGGGGGGGCGGAAGCTTTCTTT. Translated, it gives CAISEGGAEAFF.

J is TRBJ2-7 and V is TRBV4-3; 9 bases agree with TRBD1. The CDR3 totals 16 residues. Per the germline V gene, CDR1 is LGHNA and CDR2 is YSLEER. With 4 bases clipped from V and 4 bases from J, the junction kept 11 bases outside the gene matches. The CDR3 bases are TGCGCCAGCAGCCCGCAACCGGGACAGGGAACGTACGAGCAGTACTTC. It yields the protein CASSPQPGQGTYEQYF.

This sequence joins TRBV2 and TRBJ1-2; the D is unclear. The V end lost 5 bases, the J end lost 4 bases, and 11 bases lay between the germline ends. CDR3 length: 13 residues. Germline CDR1 and CDR2: SNHLY and FYNNEI. CDR3 region: CASSLAASYGYTF. DNA for the CDR3: TGTGCCAGCAGTCTGGCGGCCAGCTATGGCTACACCTTC.

This rearrangement joins TRBV2 to TRBJ2-3; D is unclear. Trimming stripped 4 bases from V and 7 bases from J, with 12 bases between. The CDR3 runs 13 residues. Germline assignment: CDR1 SNHLY and CDR2 FYNNEI. The CDR3 loop reads CASSGDTRNTQYF. CDR3 nucleotide sequence: TGTGCCAGCAGTGGAGACACCAGGAATACGCAGTATTTT.

The chain carries TRBV7-2 and TRBJ2-2, with 8 bases lining up with TRBD1. This CDR3 region has 17 residues. V shed 8 bases and J 0 bases; nucleotides not matched to a gene: 11. Germline V gene lookup returns CDR1 SGHTA and CDR2 FQGNSA. Written as DNA, the CDR3 is TGTGCCAGCGCCTCCGGACAGGGTGTATCGAACACCGGGGAGCTGTTTTTT. Translating it yields CASASGQGVSNTGELFF.

A single count supports this clone. The chain is built from TRBV19 and TRBJ2-1, with 8 bases lining up with TRBD1. Germline CDR1 and CDR2: LNHDA and SQIVND (reference sequence). After removal of 6 bases from V and 16 bases from J, the junction contained 14 bases not matched to a gene. The CDR3 consists of 13 residues. The CDR3 loop is CASSPYQGAKSFF. The CDR3, as DNA: TGTGCCAGTAGCCCATATCAGGGGGCGAAGAGTTTCTTC.

The rearrangement links TRBV6-6 to TRBJ2-3; TRBD2 matches at 9 bases. This CDR3 is 15 amino acids long. Germline CDR1 reads MNHNY; CDR2 reads SVGAGI (reference sequence). The trim removed 8 bases at V and 0 bases at J, leaving 6 bases unmatched. This CDR3 reads CASLTLAGSTDTQYF. In DNA form, the CDR3 reads TGTGCCAGCCTTACCCTAGCGGGGAGCACAGATACGCAGTATTTT.

This rearrangement joins TRBV9 to TRBJ2-1, with 9 bases fitting TRBD2. Germline lookup yields CDR1 SGDLS and CDR2 YYNGEE. The CDR3 sequence is 16 residues long. V shed 3 bases, J shed 4 bases, and the junction held 8 bases outside the gene matches. CDR3 DNA sequence: TGTGCCAGCAGCGCCCCCGGGACTAGCCGTTACAATGAGCAGTTCTTC. This gives the protein CASSAPGTSRYNEQFF.

V usage is TRBV10-3 and J usage is TRBJ2-7, with a tentative D call TRBD1 (5 bases). Germline V CDR1 and CDR2: ENHRY, SYGVKD. V was pared by 3 bases and J by 2 bases, with 8 bases between. This CDR3 is 13 amino acids long. CDR3 residues: CAISENRPYEQYF. DNA of the CDR3: TGTGCCATCAGTGAAAACAGGCCCTACGAGCAGTACTTC.

J is TRBJ1-1 and V is TRBV7-9; 8 nucleotides align to TRBD1. The V gene's germline CDR1 is SEHNR and CDR2 FQNEAQ (reference sequence). V was clipped by 5 bases and J by 0 bases; unmatched bases: 5. The CDR3 is made up of 15 amino acids. CDR3 protein: CASSPGQELNTEAFF. CDR3 in DNA: TGTGCCAGCAGCCCGGGACAGGAACTGAACACTGAAGCTTTCTTT.

V is TRBV6-5 and J is TRBJ1-1; no clear D. This CDR3 has 15 residues. The V and J ends lost 2 bases and 5 bases respectively, with 15 bases between them. The germline gives CDR1 MNHEY, CDR2 SVGAGI. As DNA, the CDR3 is TGTGCCAGCAGTTACAGGTCTACCGGACGGACTGAAGCTTTCTTT. It translates to CASSYRSTGRTEAFF.

This sequence joins TRBV29-1 and TRBJ1-3; no definite D call. Trimming removed 6 bases at V and 0 bases at J, with 9 bases between. The CDR3 totals 13 residues. Germline lookup yields CDR1 SQVTM and CDR2 ANQGSEA. This chain's CDR3 is CSVKEDSGNTIYF. The CDR3 DNA reads as TGCAGCGTAAAGGAGGACTCTGGAAACACCATATATTTT.

V gene TRBV10-2 combines with J gene TRBJ1-2; the D gene is possibly TRBD1 (5 bases). The V and J ends lost 4 bases and 9 bases respectively, with 9 bases between them. The V gene's germline CDR1 is WSHSY and CDR2 SAAADI. The CDR3 runs to 11 residues. The CDR3: CASSAGYSYTF. The CDR3 DNA sequence: TGCGCCAGCAGTGCAGGGTACAGCTACACCTTC.

The chain has TRBV28 and TRBJ1-2; D not certain. The CDR3 runs 11 residues. V lost 6 bases, J lost 7 bases, and 9 bases lay in between. Germline assignment: CDR1 MDHEN and CDR2 SYDVKM. The CDR3 nucleotides read TGTGCCAGCAGCCTAAGGAGTGGCTACACCTTC. This encodes CASSLRSGYTF.

The rearrangement links TRBV4-1 to TRBJ2-1; no reliable D call. The V and J ends lost 3 bases and 6 bases respectively, with 6 bases between them. The CDR3 is made up of 12 amino acids. Germline CDR1 is MGHRA and CDR2 is YSYEKL. CDR3 protein: CASSHLGNEQFF. For the CDR3, the DNA is TGCGCCAGCAGCCACCTCGGCAATGAGCAGTTCTTC.

The chain couples TRBV28 to TRBJ1-1; no firm D call. V shed 7 bases and J shed 5 bases, with 17 bases lying between them. There are 14 residues in the CDR3. Germline V gene data show CDR1 as MDHEN and CDR2 as SYDVKM. The CDR3 region has the DNA TGTGCCAGCACCCTTTTGCGGGGATTTACTGAAGCTTTCTTT. It codes for CASTLLRGFTEAFF. Supplemented by reference TRBV28 and TRBJ1-1, the full variable domain reads DVKVTQSSRYLVKRTGEKVFLECVQDMDHENMFWYRQDPGLGLRLIYFSYDVKMKEKGDIPEGYSVSREKKERFSLILESASTNQTSMYLCASTLLRGFTEAFFGQGTRLTVV.

In its sample, this clone was seen once. This chain uses TRBV13 with TRBJ1-5; D is ambiguous. The length of the CDR3 is 13 residues. V dropped 0 bases and J dropped 6 bases, with 6 bases sitting between them. Germline V gene data show CDR1 as PRHDT and CDR2 as FYEKMQ (reference sequence). For the CDR3, the DNA is TGTGCCAGCAGCTTAGGCACGGGTCAGCCCCAGCATTTT. Amino acid sequence: CASSLGTGQPQHF.